This TCR beta chain was retrieved from a study of control samples from healthy donors and cancer patients. Trimming took off 5 bases at V and 8 bases at J, with 12 bases between the two ends. The CDR3 totals 12 residues. Profiled with immunoSEQ multiplex PCR; TCRdb holds only in-frame clones, not every one. The sample carries around 100,000 clones, around nine tenths recorded once. This receptor was identified in a woman under 30 in good health. The sequenced material came from blood. The chain links TRBV12-3 or TRBV12-4 to TRBJ1-2; TRBD1 might be the D (6 bases). In DNA, the CDR3 is TGTGCCAGCAGTACAGGGTTTTTCGGCTACACCTTC. Protein sequence: CASSTGFFGYTF.